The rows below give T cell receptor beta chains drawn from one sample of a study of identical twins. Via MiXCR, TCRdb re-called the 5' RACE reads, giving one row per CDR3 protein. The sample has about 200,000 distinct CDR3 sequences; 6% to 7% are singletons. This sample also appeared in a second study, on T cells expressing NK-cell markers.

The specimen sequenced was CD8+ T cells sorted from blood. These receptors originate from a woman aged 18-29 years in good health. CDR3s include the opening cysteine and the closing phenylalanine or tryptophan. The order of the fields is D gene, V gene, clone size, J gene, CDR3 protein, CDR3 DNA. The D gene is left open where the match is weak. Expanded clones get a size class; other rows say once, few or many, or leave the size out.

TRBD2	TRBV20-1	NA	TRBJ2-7	CSAVRLAGGYEQYF	TGCAGTGCGGTCAGACTAGCGGGGGGTTACGAGCAGTACTTC
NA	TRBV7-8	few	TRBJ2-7	CASSVGSGEQYF	TGTGCCAGCAGCGTGGGCAGCGGCGAGCAGTACTTC
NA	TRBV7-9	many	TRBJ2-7	CASSPKAGRGTYEQYF	TGTGCCAGCAGCCCTAAGGCGGGGAGAGGGACCTACGAGCAGTACTTC
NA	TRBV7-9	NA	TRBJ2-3	CASSWTPAGQYF	TGTGCCAGCAGTTGGACTCCCGCCGGGCAGTATTTT
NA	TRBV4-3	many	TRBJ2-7	CASSQEGPIPPYEQYF	TGCGCCAGCAGCCAAGAGGGTCCGATACCCCCGTACGAGCAGTACTTC
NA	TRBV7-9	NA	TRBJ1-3	CASSGGHSGNTIYF	TGTGCCAGCAGCGGGGGCCACTCTGGAAACACCATATATTTT
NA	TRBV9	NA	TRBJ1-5	CASSSGRGNQPQHF	TGTGCCAGCAGCTCTGGACGGGGCAATCAGCCCCAGCATTTT
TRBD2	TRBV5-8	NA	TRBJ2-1	CASSPGLSGRNEQFF	TGTGCCAGCAGCCCTGGGCTTAGCGGGAGGAATGAGCAGTTCTTC
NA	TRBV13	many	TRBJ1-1	CASSSLMNTEAFF	TGTGCCAGCAGCTCGCTCATGAACACTGAAGCTTTCTTT
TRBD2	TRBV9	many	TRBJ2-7	CASSVAGGLREEQYF	TGTGCCAGCAGCGTAGCGGGAGGGCTCCGGGAAGAGCAGTACTTC
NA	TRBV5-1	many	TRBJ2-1	CASSLPGNDNEQFF	TGCGCCAGCAGTCTACCCGGAAACGACAATGAGCAGTTCTTC
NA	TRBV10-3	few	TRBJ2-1	CAISEPGFSYNEQFF	TGTGCCATCAGTGAGCCTGGATTCTCCTACAATGAGCAGTTCTTC
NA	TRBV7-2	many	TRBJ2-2	CASRRRDYTGELFF	TGTGCCAGCAGACGCCGGGATTATACCGGGGAGCTGTTTTTT
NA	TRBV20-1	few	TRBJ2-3	CSFEGDTQYF	TGCAGTTTCGAAGGGGATACGCAGTATTTT
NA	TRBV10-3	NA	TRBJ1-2	CAISDPSMGGDGYTF	TGTGCCATCAGTGATCCGTCAATGGGGGGCGATGGCTACACCTTC
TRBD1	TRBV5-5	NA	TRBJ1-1	CASSSSWTGPKAFF	TGTGCCAGCAGCTCCTCGTGGACAGGGCCCAAGGCTTTCTTT
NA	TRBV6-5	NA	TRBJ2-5	CASSYSPGPQETQYF	TGTGCCAGCAGTTACTCACCAGGGCCACAGGAGACCCAGTACTTC
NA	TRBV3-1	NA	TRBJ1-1	CASSQQGRNTEAFF	TGTGCCAGCAGCCAACAGGGGCGAAACACTGAAGCTTTCTTT
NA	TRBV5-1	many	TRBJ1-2	CASSLIGEGYTF	TGCGCCAGCAGCTTGATTGGGGAAGGCTACACCTTC